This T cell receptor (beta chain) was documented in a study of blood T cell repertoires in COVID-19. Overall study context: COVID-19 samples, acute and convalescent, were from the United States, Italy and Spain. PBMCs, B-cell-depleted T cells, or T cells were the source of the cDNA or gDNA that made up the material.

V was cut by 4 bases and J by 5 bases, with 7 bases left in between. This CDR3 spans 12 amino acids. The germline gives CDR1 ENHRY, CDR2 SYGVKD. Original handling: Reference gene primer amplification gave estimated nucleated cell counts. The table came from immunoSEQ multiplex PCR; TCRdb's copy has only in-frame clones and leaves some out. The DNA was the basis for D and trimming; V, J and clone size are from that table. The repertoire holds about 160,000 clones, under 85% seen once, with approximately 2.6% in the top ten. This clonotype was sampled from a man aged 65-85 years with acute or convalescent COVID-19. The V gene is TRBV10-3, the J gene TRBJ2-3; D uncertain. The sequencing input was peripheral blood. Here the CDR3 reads CAISAGGDTQYF. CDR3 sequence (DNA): TGTGCCATCAGTGCCGGTGGAGATACGCAGTATTTT.